The TCR beta chain under discussion was sequenced for a study of blood T cell repertoires in COVID-19. This CDR3 is built from 16 residues. Germline-derived CDR1 and CDR2 are LNHDA and SQIVND (reference sequence). With 6 bases clipped from V and 0 bases from J, the junction kept 5 bases outside the gene matches. This table comes from immunoSEQ multiplex PCR, and its TCRdb copy is limited to in-frame clones, with some not included. The profile shows 150,000 to 200,000 clones, more than 70% of them singletons. The genes are TRBV19 and TRBJ2-3; 11 nucleotides match TRBD2. The receptor was derived from a woman aged 60-75 years with acute or convalescent COVID-19. Specimen: peripheral blood. The CDR3 DNA follows: TGTGCCAGTAGCCTACTAGCGGGGGCTAGCACAGATACGCAGTATTTT. It translates to CASSLLAGASTDTQYF.